Presented here are 22 T cell receptor beta chains from one specimen sequenced in a study of technical replicates of blood from several donors. Assay used: immunoSEQ multiplex PCR; TCRdb lists only in-frame clones, some missing. This sample has 50,000 or so clones, with about 93% found just once. Sequenced material: PBMCs. The receptors stem from a human donor in good health. Some clones in this sample may be carry-over from other donors' samples.

The gene calls are TRBV4-1 and TRBJ1-5, with unresolved D. This CDR3 is built from 15 residues. CDR1 is MGHRA and CDR2 is YSYEKL in the germline V gene. Trimming removed 1 base at V and 0 bases at J, with 7 bases between. CDR3 sequence (DNA): TGCGCCAGCAGCCAAGTACTTAATAGCAATCAGCCCCAGCATTTT. This gives the protein CASSQVLNSNQPQHF.

This clone was seen only once. V usage is TRBV11-2 and J usage is TRBJ1-3, with a possible D match to TRBD1 (5 bases). V lost 8 bases, J lost 1 base, and 12 bases lay in between. The germline gives CDR1 SGHAT, CDR2 FQNNGV. CDR3 length equals 14 residues. The CDR3: CASLRVGSGNTIYF. The DNA of the CDR3 is TGTGCCAGCCTCAGGGTAGGATCTGGAAACACCATATATTTT.

The J gene is TRBJ2-7, the V gene TRBV5-1, with 10 bases matching TRBD2. CDR1 SGHRS and CDR2 YFSETQ come from the germline V gene. Unmatched junction bases numbered 4, after V lost 2 bases and J lost 5 bases. This CDR3 comprises 14 residues. CDR3 region: CASSFTSGTHEQYF. CDR3 DNA: TGCGCCAGCAGCTTCACTAGCGGGACCCACGAGCAGTACTTC. Full variable domain (rest looked up from reference TRBV5-1 and TRBJ2-7): KAGVTQTPRYLIKTRGQQVTLSCSPISGHRSVSWYQQTPGQGLQFLFEYFSETQRNKGNFPGRFSGRQFSNSRSEMNVSTLELGDSALYLCASSFTSGTHEQYFGPGTRLTVT.

This rearrangement joins TRBV5-8 to TRBJ2-7; no reliable D call. This CDR3 comprises 15 residues. From germline, CDR1 is SGHTS and CDR2 YDEGEE. Trimming removed 4 bases at V and 0 bases at J, with 14 bases between. The CDR3 DNA reads TGTGCCAGCAGCCCTGCTGAGCAAAGCTCCTACGAGCAGTACTTC. Translation: CASSPAEQSSYEQYF.

The rearrangement uses TRBV10-3 and TRBJ1-2, with D hard to call. The germline V gene has CDR1 ENHRY and CDR2 SYGVKD. The CDR3 length is 14 residues. V was pared by 7 bases and J by 8 bases, with 20 bases between. For the CDR3, the DNA is TGTGCCATCACCCCTTCGGTATTCGAGGGAGGCTACACCTTC. Translating it yields CAITPSVFEGGYTF.

The chain recombines TRBV7-2 with TRBJ1-6; D ambiguous. V dropped 8 bases and J dropped 6 bases, with 11 bases sitting between them. The V gene's germline CDR1 is SGHTA and CDR2 FQGNSA. The CDR3 is made up of 13 amino acids. The CDR3 DNA is TGTGCCAGCGGCAGAAGGAGTAATTCACCCCTCCACTTT. Amino acid sequence: CASGRRSNSPLHF.

This clone was seen a handful of times. CDR3 region: CASSQGTGGLSSYEQYF. The CDR3 bases are TGTGCCAGCAGCCAAGGTACGGGGGGCCTAAGCTCCTACGAGCAGTACTTC. This chain joins TRBV7-6 and TRBJ2-7; possibly TRBD2 for D (7 bases). V was clipped by 5 bases and J by 0 bases, with 20 bases between them. The CDR3 contains 17 residues. The germline CDR1 and CDR2 sequences are SGHVS and FNYEAQ.

The V call is TRBV30, the J call TRBJ2-3; possibly TRBD2 for D (5 bases). The CDR3 is 14 residues long. Germline lookup yields CDR1 GTSNPN and CDR2 SVGIG (reference sequence). V dropped 3 bases and J dropped 6 bases, with 16 bases sitting between them. Written as DNA, the CDR3 is TGTGCCTGGAGAGGGCTAGCTGGTTGGGATACGCAGTATTTT. Its protein is CAWRGLAGWDTQYF.

This chain links TRBV2 with TRBJ2-6; D is ambiguous. Germline V lookup: CDR1 SNHLY, CDR2 FYNNEI. This CDR3 contains 16 residues. Deletions cut 10 bases from V and 0 bases from J, with 16 bases between. For the CDR3, the DNA is TGTGCCACGTCTGGCCAGATGCCCTCTGGGGCCAACGTCCTGACTTTC. The encoded protein is CATSGQMPSGANVLTF.

The genes are TRBV4-2 and TRBJ1-2; 11 nucleotides align to TRBD1. V was clipped by 5 bases and J by 2 bases; unmatched bases: 4. Per germline, CDR1 LGHNA and CDR2 YNFKEQ. This CDR3 has 15 residues. The CDR3, as DNA: TGTGCCAGCAGCATAGGACAGGGGGCCAACTATGGCTACACCTTC. It codes for CASSIGQGANYGYTF.

This rearrangement joins TRBV2 to TRBJ2-6, with TRBD1 matching over 7 bases. The germline gives CDR1 SNHLY, CDR2 FYNNEI. Germline trimming cut 9 bases from V and 3 bases from J; bases unmatched to any gene: 8. The CDR3 is 15 residues long. The CDR3 region has the DNA TGTGCCAGACAGGGGTGGGAGAGTGGGGCCAACGTCCTGACTTTC. Translated: CARQGWESGANVLTF.

The rearrangement joins TRBV25-1 to TRBJ1-1, with TRBD1 identical over 8 bases. The germline gives CDR1 MGHDK, CDR2 SYGVNS. Trimming cost V 4 bases and J 1 base; bases outside gene matches: 5. The CDR3 runs 15 residues. CDR3 region: CASSAPGQANTEAFF. In nucleotides, the CDR3 is TGTGCCAGCAGTGCGCCGGGACAGGCGAACACTGAAGCTTTCTTT. Combining the CDR3 with reference TRBV25-1 and TRBJ1-1 gives the whole variable domain EADIYQTPRYLVIGTGKKITLECSQTMGHDKMYWYQQDPGMELHLIHYSYGVNSTEKGDLSSESTVSRIRTEHFPLTLESARPSHTSQYLCASSAPGQANTEAFFGQGTRLTVV.

The V and J genes are TRBV6-5 and TRBJ1-2, with D perhaps matching TRBD1 (5 bases). The germline gives CDR1 MNHEY, CDR2 SVGAGI. The CDR3 has 15 residues. The V end lost 0 bases, the J end lost 3 bases, and 11 bases lay between the germline ends. Here the CDR3 DNA reads TGTGCCAGCAGTTACTCGACCGGGGGATACTATGGCTACACCTTC. This encodes CASSYSTGGYYGYTF.

The V gene is TRBV4-1, the J gene TRBJ1-2; 11 bases fit TRBD1. In germline, CDR1 is MGHRA, CDR2 YSYEKL. V was clipped by 2 bases and J by 4 bases; unmatched bases: 12. This CDR3 has 18 amino acids. DNA of the CDR3: TGCGCCAGCAGCCAAACTCTCCGGGACAGGGGGAATGGCTATGGCTACACCTTC. Its protein product is CASSQTLRDRGNGYGYTF.

This chain uses TRBV7-3 with TRBJ2-2; 11 nucleotides agree with TRBD2. This CDR3 comprises 16 residues. With V trimmed by 5 bases and J by 4 bases, 6 bases remained unmatched. CDR1 SGHTA and CDR2 FQGTGA come from the germline V gene. The CDR3 DNA reads as TGTGCCAGCAGCCCCAGGACTAGCGGGCGCACCGGGGAGCTGTTTTTT. Translating gives CASSPRTSGRTGELFF.

As DNA, the CDR3 is TGTGCCAGCAGCCCACTGGGACTAGCGGGAGTGACCTACGAGCAGTACTTC. It translates to CASSPLGLAGVTYEQYF. The chain uses TRBV4-2 and TRBJ2-7, with TRBD2 matching 14 bases. Germline V CDR1 and CDR2: LGHNA, YNFKEQ. The V segment lost 4 bases and the J segment 2 bases; nucleotides outside the gene matches: 7. The CDR3 consists of 17 residues.

This chain joins TRBV4-2 and TRBJ1-2; 9 bases align to TRBD1. The germline gives CDR1 LGHNA, CDR2 YNFKEQ. The CDR3 consists of 18 residues. The ends lost 1 base at V and 0 bases at J; junction bases unmatched: 9. In DNA, the CDR3 is TGTGCCAGCAGCCAAGGCCCTCCCCGGGACAGGGCTAACTATGGCTACACCTTC. It specifies CASSQGPPRDRANYGYTF.

The CDR3 DNA sequence: TGTGCCAGTTCTAGGCTAGGGGCAGCCTCCTACGAGCAGTACTTC. Its protein is CASSRLGAASYEQYF. The chain uses TRBV19 and TRBJ2-7; TRBD1 might be the D (5 bases). Trimming shortened V by 8 bases and J by 0 bases, and 17 bases separated the two germline ends. This CDR3 contains 15 residues. Germline V gene lookup returns CDR1 LNHDA and CDR2 SQIVND (reference sequence).

This chain uses TRBV7-8 with TRBJ2-1; a possible D gene is TRBD1 (5 bases). Trimming shortened V by 6 bases and J by 8 bases, and 8 bases separated the two germline ends. CDR1 and CDR2 from the germline V gene are SGHVS and FQNEAQ. The CDR3 has 11 residues. CDR3 nucleotides: TGTGCCAGCAGTTTGACAGATGAGCAGTTCTTC. It is translated as CASSLTDEQFF.

The rearrangement uses TRBV9 and TRBJ2-2; the D gene is possibly TRBD2 (5 bases). Germline CDR1 and CDR2: SGDLS and YYNGEE. V lost 4 bases, J lost 0 bases, and 10 bases lay in between. CDR3 length: 15 amino acids. This CDR3 reads CASSIRAANTGELFF. As DNA, the CDR3 is TGTGCCAGCAGCATTAGAGCGGCGAACACCGGGGAGCTGTTTTTT.

The genes are TRBV27 and TRBJ1-5; D unresolved. Trimming removed 6 bases from V and 7 bases from J, with 13 bases in between. The CDR3 covers 13 residues. Germline CDR1 is MNHEY and CDR2 is SMNVEV (reference sequence). CDR3 in DNA: TGTGCCAGCAGCCGCGATCCTCGACAGCCCCAGCATTTT. The encoded protein is CASSRDPRQPQHF.

This chain connects TRBV18 to TRBJ1-1, with D possibly being TRBD1 (6 bases). V lost 3 bases and J 5 bases, leaving 13 bases between the germline ends. This CDR3 comprises 14 residues. Germline CDR1 is KGHSH and CDR2 is LQKENI. The CDR3 spells CASSPLQGSTEAFF. The CDR3 nucleotides are TGTGCCAGCTCACCCCTACAGGGCTCGACTGAAGCTTTCTTT.